The rows below give T cell receptor beta chains drawn from one sample of a study of regulatory T cells in long-lasting Graves disease. MiXCR, run by TCRdb on the multiplex PCR reads, gives a single entry per CDR3 protein. In the table there are more than 450,000 distinct CDR3 sequences, about 12% of which are singletons. The sample was also reused in another study, on T cells in Graves' hyperthyroidism and ophthalmopathy.

The sample in question was peripheral blood mononuclear cells (PBMCs), obtained at new diagnosis, from a patient treated with antithyroid drugs. The receptor set was obtained from a woman between 25 and 40 years old with Graves disease. Both conserved end residues are part of each CDR3. A D gene is named only where the DNA matches it firmly. A clone size is listed for some rows: how often the clone was seen (once, few, many), or a class if it is expanded.

v_gene	d_gene	j_gene	abundance	CDR3aa	CDR3nt
TRBV15	TRBD1	TRBJ1-1	few	CATSRDRQGGVEAFF	TGTGCCACCAGCAGAGATCGACAGGGCGGAGTGGAAGCTTTCTTT
TRBV27	.	TRBJ1-2	.	CASSFSGRANYGYTF	TGTGCCAGCAGTTTTTCGGGGAGGGCTAACTATGGCTACACCTTC
TRBV6-5	.	TRBJ2-3	many	CASSYTGERADTQYF	TGTGCCAGCAGTTACACGGGGGAGAGGGCAGATACGCAGTATTTT
TRBV13	.	TRBJ2-6	.	CASSLGPITGANVLTF	TGTGCCAGCAGCTTAGGACCGATCACTGGGGCCAACGTCCTGACTTTC
TRBV2	.	TRBJ2-6	many	CASSARWGARNVLTF	TGTGCCAGCAGTGCCCGTTGGGGGGCACGGAACGTCCTGACTTTC
TRBV3-1	TRBD2	TRBJ2-1	.	CASGGRLAGSGVNEQFF	TGTGCCAGCGGGGGACGACTAGCGGGAAGTGGAGTGAATGAGCAGTTCTTC
TRBV3-1	.	TRBJ1-2	many	CASSQEQLYGYTF	TGTGCCAGCAGCCAAGAGCAGCTCTATGGCTACACCTTC
TRBV4-1	.	TRBJ2-2	.	CASSQTPPNTGELFF	TGCGCCAGCAGCCAAACCCCGCCGAACACCGGGGAGCTGTTTTTT
TRBV4-1	.	TRBJ2-1	.	CASALSGVSYNEQFF	TGCGCCAGCGCTCTGTCGGGCGTCTCCTACAATGAGCAGTTCTTC
TRBV6-2/TRBV6-3	.	TRBJ2-7	many	CASSYSGSSSYEQYF	TGTGCCAGCAGTTACTCCGGGTCTAGCTCCTACGAGCAGTACTTC
TRBV19	.	TRBJ2-1	few	CASSTSGDYNEQFF	TGTGCCAGTAGTACGAGTGGGGACTACAATGAGCAGTTCTTC
TRBV2	.	TRBJ2-5	.	CASGGRNRQETQYF	TGTGCCAGCGGGGGTAGGAACAGACAAGAGACCCAGTACTTC
TRBV12-3/TRBV12-4	.	TRBJ2-3	many	CASSLSGHRTTDTQYF	TGTGCCAGCAGTTTATCAGGCCATAGGACGACAGATACGCAGTATTTT
TRBV6-2/TRBV6-3	TRBD1	TRBJ1-4	few	CASSPMPTGYEKLFF	TGTGCCAGCAGTCCAATGCCGACAGGGTATGAAAAACTGTTTTTT
TRBV3-1	.	TRBJ1-4	many	CASSQGGGTADEKLFF	TGTGCCAGCAGCCAAGGTGGTGGGACTGCCGATGAAAAACTGTTTTTT
TRBV28	TRBD2	TRBJ2-1	few	CASKAGVWDEQFF	TGTGCCAGCAAGGCGGGAGTATGGGATGAGCAGTTCTTC
TRBV9	TRBD2	TRBJ2-3	few	CASSVMGGRPTDTQYF	TGTGCCAGCAGCGTAATGGGCGGGAGACCCACAGATACGCAGTATTTT
TRBV4-2	.	TRBJ1-1	many	CASSQGAVMNTEAFF	TGTGCCAGCAGCCAAGGGGCAGTCATGAACACTGAAGCTTTCTTT
TRBV20-1	.	TRBJ1-2	many	CSARPKSLDYGYTF	TGCAGTGCTAGACCCAAATCTTTGGACTATGGCTACACCTTC
TRBV28	.	TRBJ1-4	.	CASSLRQDNEKLFF	TGTGCCAGCAGTTTAAGGCAGGATAATGAAAAACTGTTTTTT
TRBV3-1	TRBD2	TRBJ2-3	many	CASSQDAGAGADTQYF	TGTGCCAGCAGCCAAGATGCAGGAGCGGGAGCAGATACGCAGTATTTT
TRBV18	.	TRBJ1-1	many	CASSPQGNTEAFF	TGCGCCAGCAGCCCGCAGGGGAACACTGAAGCTTTCTTT
TRBV10-3	.	TRBJ1-1	many	CAISEPSPNAEAFF	TGTGCCATCAGTGAGCCCTCACCTAACGCTGAAGCTTTCTTT
TRBV27	TRBD2	TRBJ2-7	many	CASSWGLAAEQYF	TGTGCCAGCAGTTGGGGACTAGCAGCCGAGCAGTACTTC
TRBV7-2	TRBD2	TRBJ2-7	many	CASQLAGGYEQYF	TGTGCCAGCCAACTAGCGGGAGGTTACGAGCAGTACTTC
TRBV3-1	TRBD2	TRBJ2-7	few	CASSLGLAGGWSYEQYF	TGTGCCAGCAGCCTGGGACTAGCGGGAGGGTGGTCCTACGAGCAGTACTTC
TRBV19	.	TRBJ1-1	many	CASTRASEGPEAFF	TGTGCCAGTACCCGGGCCTCCGAGGGTCCTGAAGCTTTCTTT
TRBV20-1	.	TRBJ2-4	many	CSAGGGGIVGNIQYF	TGCAGTGCTGGAGGGGGAGGGATAGTTGGAAACATTCAGTACTTC
TRBV28	TRBD2	TRBJ2-1	few	CASSSSREAGRFGQFF	TGTGCCAGCAGTTCGTCGCGAGAAGCGGGGAGGTTTGGGCAGTTCTTC
TRBV6-1	.	TRBJ2-3	few	CASTTKDTQYF	TGTGCCAGCACCACTAAAGATACGCAGTATTTT
TRBV18	.	TRBJ1-1	.	CASSPEGRSRNTEAFF	TGTGCCAGCTCACCTGAAGGTAGATCACGAAACACTGAAGCTTTCTTT
TRBV28	.	TRBJ2-7	.	CASSPPGPETYEQYF	TGTGCCAGCAGCCCACCGGGCCCGGAAACCTACGAGCAGTACTTC
TRBV28	.	TRBJ2-1	few	CASSARPTYNEQFF	TGTGCCAGCAGCGCACGACCTACGTACAATGAGCAGTTCTTC
TRBV12-3/TRBV12-4	.	TRBJ1-5	many	CASSLGAAEPQHF	TGTGCCAGCAGTTTAGGGGCAGCGGAGCCCCAGCATTTT
TRBV10-3	.	TRBJ1-1	many	CAISDQVGNTEAFF	TGTGCCATCAGTGATCAGGTTGGGAACACTGAAGCTTTCTTT
TRBV10-3	.	TRBJ2-7	.	CASSYSNRQPGEQYF	TGTGCCAGCAGTTACTCGAACCGACAACCCGGGGAGCAGTACTTC
TRBV20-1	TRBD1	TRBJ2-5	.	CSANRDRNQETQYF	TGCAGTGCTAACCGGGACAGGAACCAAGAGACCCAGTACTTC
TRBV9	.	TRBJ1-3	many	CASGVGGTAGNTIYF	TGTGCCAGCGGGGTAGGGGGAACGGCTGGAAACACCATATATTTT
TRBV20-1	TRBD1	TRBJ1-6	few	CSATEGGRQGNSPLHF	TGCAGTGCTACCGAGGGGGGACGACAGGGAAATTCACCCCTCCACTTT
TRBV5-1	.	TRBJ1-4	.	CASSPGGGRGSANEKLFF	TGCGCCAGCAGCCCTGGTGGTGGCAGGGGTTCGGCTAATGAAAAACTGTTTTTT
TRBV5-1	TRBD2	TRBJ2-7	.	CASSLTSGNTYEQYF	TGCGCCAGCAGTTTAACTAGCGGGAACACCTACGAGCAGTACTTC
TRBV28	.	TRBJ2-5	many	CASSSRPARRETQYF	TGTGCCAGCAGTTCTAGACCCGCTCGACGGGAGACCCAGTACTTC
TRBV7-3	TRBD1	TRBJ2-5	.	CASGPGGQETQYF	TGTGCCAGCGGCCCAGGGGGTCAAGAGACCCAGTACTTC
TRBV24-1	.	TRBJ2-5	.	CATSDLIPGSRETQYF	TGTGCCACCAGTGATTTGATCCCGGGGTCCAGAGAGACCCAGTACTTC
TRBV4-1	.	TRBJ2-3	.	CASSQAFRGADTQYF	TGCGCCAGCAGCCAAGCTTTTCGGGGTGCAGATACGCAGTATTTT
TRBV19	.	TRBJ1-1	.	CASSIYSGLNTKAFF	TGTGCCAGTAGTATATACTCTGGGCTGAACACTAAAGCTTTCTTT
TRBV19	.	TRBJ1-1	many	CASSIGPGGATEAFF	TGTGCCAGTAGTATCGGCCCCGGGGGCGCCACTGAAGCTTTCTTT
TRBV20-1	TRBD1	TRBJ2-7	few	CSARGPGGWEEQYF	TGCAGTGCTAGAGGGCCAGGGGGCTGGGAAGAGCAGTACTTC
TRBV19	.	TRBJ1-1	many	CAARTFGGTEAFF	TGTGCCGCCCGAACCTTTGGGGGCACTGAAGCTTTCTTT
TRBV2	.	TRBJ1-1	many	CASSENRVTEAFF	TGTGCCAGCAGTGAAAACCGTGTCACTGAAGCTTTCTTT
TRBV6-1	.	TRBJ1-1	few	CASKPPLNTEAFF	TGTGCCAGCAAACCCCCCCTAAACACTGAAGCTTTCTTT
TRBV27	TRBD1	TRBJ1-6	many	CASTTGTAPNSPLHF	TGTGCCAGCACAACCGGGACAGCGCCTAATTCACCCCTCCACTTT
TRBV9	.	TRBJ2-5	few	CASSVESGRRYF	TGTGCCAGCAGCGTAGAGTCCGGTCGCCGTTACTTC
TRBV18	.	TRBJ1-2	many	CASSPLPLSRDGYTF	TGTGCCAGCTCACCACTACCCCTGTCACGGGATGGCTACACCTTC